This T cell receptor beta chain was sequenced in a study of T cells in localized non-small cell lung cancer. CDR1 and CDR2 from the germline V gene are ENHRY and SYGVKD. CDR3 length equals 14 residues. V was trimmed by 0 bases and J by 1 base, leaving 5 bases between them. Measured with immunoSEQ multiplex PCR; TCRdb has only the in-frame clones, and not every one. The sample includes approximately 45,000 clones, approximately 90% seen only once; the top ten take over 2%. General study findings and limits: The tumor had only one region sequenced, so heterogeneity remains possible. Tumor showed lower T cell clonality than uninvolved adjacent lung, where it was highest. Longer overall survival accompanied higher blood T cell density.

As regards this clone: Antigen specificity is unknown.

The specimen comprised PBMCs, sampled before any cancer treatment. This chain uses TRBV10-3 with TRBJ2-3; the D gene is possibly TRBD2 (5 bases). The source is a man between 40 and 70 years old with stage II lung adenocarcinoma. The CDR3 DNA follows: TGTGCCATCAGTGAGTCGAGGGGCACAGATACGCAGTATTTT. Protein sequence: CAISESRGTDTQYF.